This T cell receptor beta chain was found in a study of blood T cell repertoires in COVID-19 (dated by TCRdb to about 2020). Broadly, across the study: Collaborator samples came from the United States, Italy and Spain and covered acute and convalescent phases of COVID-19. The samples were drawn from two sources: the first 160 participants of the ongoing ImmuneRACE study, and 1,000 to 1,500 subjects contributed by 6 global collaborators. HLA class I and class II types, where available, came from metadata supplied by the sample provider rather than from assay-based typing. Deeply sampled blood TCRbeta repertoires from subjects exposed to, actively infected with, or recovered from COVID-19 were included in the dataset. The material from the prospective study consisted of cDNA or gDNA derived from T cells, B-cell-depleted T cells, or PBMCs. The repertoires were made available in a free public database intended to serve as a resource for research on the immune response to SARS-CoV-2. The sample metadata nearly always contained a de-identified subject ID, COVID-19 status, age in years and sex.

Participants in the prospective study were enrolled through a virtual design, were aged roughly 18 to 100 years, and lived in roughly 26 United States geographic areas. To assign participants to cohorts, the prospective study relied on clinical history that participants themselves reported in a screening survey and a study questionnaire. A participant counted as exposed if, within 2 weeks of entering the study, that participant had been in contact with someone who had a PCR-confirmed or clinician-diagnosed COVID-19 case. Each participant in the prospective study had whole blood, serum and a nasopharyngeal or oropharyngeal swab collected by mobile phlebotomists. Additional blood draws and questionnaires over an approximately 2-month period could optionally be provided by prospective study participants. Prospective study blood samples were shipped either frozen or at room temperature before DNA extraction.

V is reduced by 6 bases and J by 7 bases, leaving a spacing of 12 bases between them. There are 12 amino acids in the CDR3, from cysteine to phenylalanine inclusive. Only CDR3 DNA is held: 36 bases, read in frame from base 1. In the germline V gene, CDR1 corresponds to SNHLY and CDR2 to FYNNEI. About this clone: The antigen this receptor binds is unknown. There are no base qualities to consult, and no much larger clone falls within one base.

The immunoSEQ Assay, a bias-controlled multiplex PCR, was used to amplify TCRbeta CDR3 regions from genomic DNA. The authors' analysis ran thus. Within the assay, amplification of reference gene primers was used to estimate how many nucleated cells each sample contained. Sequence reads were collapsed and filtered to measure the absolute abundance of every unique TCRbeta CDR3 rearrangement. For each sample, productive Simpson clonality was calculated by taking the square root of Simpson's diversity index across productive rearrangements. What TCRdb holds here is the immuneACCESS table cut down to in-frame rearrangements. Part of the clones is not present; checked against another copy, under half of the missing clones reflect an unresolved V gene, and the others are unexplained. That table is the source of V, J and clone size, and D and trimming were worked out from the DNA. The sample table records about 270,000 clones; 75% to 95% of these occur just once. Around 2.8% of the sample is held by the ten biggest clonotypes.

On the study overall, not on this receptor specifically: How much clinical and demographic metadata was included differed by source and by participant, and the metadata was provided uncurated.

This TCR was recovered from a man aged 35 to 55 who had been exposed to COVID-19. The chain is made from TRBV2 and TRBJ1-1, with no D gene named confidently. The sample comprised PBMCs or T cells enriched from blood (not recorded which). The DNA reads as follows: TGTGCCAGCAGCCTTCGGTGGTATGAAGCTTTCTTT. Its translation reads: CASSLRWYEAFF.